Described below is a single T cell receptor beta chain sequence and its context. No antigen is known for it. Germline and junction disagree at one end, which may indicate a read error. The CDR3 is made up of 16 amino acids. CDR1 is SSHAT and CDR2 is FNYEAQ in the germline V gene (reference sequence). This sample was included in a study of T cells after yellow fever vaccination. Study findings and constraints: By day 5 rather than day 15, the secondary response had peaked, though it was weaker.

TCRdb analysed the 5' RACE reads with MiXCR anew, one entry per CDR3 protein. The repertoire holds about 230,000 distinct CDR3 sequences, with 6.7% as singletons. The chain has TRBV7-7 and TRBJ2-1, with 13 bases that match TRBD2. The specimen comprised CD4+ T cells sorted from PBMCs, sampled on the day of the yellow fever booster vaccination. The sequence came from a man aged 25-45 years who received the YFV17D yellow fever vaccine. CDR3 region: CASSLDVTSGRNEQFF. CDR3 nucleotide sequence: TGTGCTAGCAGCTTAGATGTGACTAGCGGGAGGAATGAGCAGTTCTTC. The full variable domain, completed using reference TRBV7-7 and TRBJ2-1, is GAGVSQSPRYKVTKRGQDVTLRCDPISSHATLYWYQQALGQGPEFLTYFNYEAQPDKSGLPSDRFSAERPEGSISTLTIQRTEQRDSAMYRCASSLDVTSGRNEQFFGPGTRLTVL.